This TCR beta chain comes out of a study of T cell changes during pregnancy in multiple sclerosis. Data came from immunoSEQ multiplex PCR; TCRdb stores just in-frame clones and leaves some out. The sample has tens of thousands of clones, 85% to 95% seen once. The V gene's germline CDR1 is WSHSY and CDR2 SAAADI. Germline trimming cut 7 bases from V and 0 bases from J; bases unmatched to any gene: 4. The CDR3 has 14 residues. The rearrangement links TRBV10-2 to TRBJ2-3; 7 bases fit TRBD2. This clonotype originated in a female donor in good health, enrolled as a control in a pregnancy study. The sequencing here drew on peripheral blood, taken in the first trimester of pregnancy. Here the CDR3 DNA reads TGCGCCAGCAAGCGGGGCACTAGCACAGATACGCAGTATTTT. Translation: CASKRGTSTDTQYF.